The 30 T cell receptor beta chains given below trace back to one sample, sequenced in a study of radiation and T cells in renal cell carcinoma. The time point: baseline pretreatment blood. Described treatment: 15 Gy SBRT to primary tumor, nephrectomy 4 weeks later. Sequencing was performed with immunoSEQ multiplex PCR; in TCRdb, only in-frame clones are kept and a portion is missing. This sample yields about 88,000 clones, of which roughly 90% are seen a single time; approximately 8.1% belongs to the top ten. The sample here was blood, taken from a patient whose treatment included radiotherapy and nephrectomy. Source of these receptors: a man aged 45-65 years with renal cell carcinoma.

CDR3 loop: CASSQTTGGETQYF. CDR3 DNA: TGTGCCAGCAGCCAAACGACAGGTGGCGAGACCCAGTACTTC. The chain has TRBV11-3 and TRBJ2-5; TRBD1 might be the D (6 bases). Trimming pared 5 bases from V and 5 bases from J, leaving 15 bases between. In germline, CDR1 is SGHNT, CDR2 YENEEA. The CDR3 totals 14 residues.

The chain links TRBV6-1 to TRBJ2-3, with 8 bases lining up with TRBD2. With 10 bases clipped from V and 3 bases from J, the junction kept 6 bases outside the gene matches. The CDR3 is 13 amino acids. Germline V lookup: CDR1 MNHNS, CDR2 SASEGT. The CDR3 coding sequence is TGTGCCATCAGCGGGAGTTTAACAGATACGCAGTATTTT. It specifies CAISGSLTDTQYF.

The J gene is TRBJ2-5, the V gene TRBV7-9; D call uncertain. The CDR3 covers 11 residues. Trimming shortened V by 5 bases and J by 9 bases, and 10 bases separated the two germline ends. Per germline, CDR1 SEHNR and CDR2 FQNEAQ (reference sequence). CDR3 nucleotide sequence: TGTGCCAGCAGCCGCGGTATGGCCCAGTACTTC. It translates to CASSRGMAQYF.

The CDR3 nucleotides read TGTGCCAGCAGCTTAGTCGGAGGGGGGAACACTGAAGCTTTCTTT. Encoded protein: CASSLVGGGNTEAFF. V and J are TRBV7-8 and TRBJ1-1; D perhaps matches TRBD1 (6 bases). This CDR3 contains 15 residues. Germline CDR1 reads SGHVS; CDR2 reads FQNEAQ. V was pared by 1 base and J by 1 base, with 10 bases between.

CDR3 amino acids: CASSQGPVGAFF. The CDR3 DNA reads as TGTGCCAGCAGCCAAGGACCGGTCGGAGCTTTCTTT. The chain recombines TRBV7-6 with TRBJ1-1, with D unresolved. Germline loops: CDR1 SGHVS, CDR2 FNYEAQ. Trimming removed 5 bases from V and 10 bases from J, with 14 bases in between. CDR3 length: 12 amino acids.

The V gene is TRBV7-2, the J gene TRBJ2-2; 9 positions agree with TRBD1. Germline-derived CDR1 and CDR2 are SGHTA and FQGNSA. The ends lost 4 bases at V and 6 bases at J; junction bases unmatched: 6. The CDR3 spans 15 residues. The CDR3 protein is CASSWAGQGSGELFF. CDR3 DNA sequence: TGTGCCAGCAGCTGGGCTGGACAGGGGTCCGGGGAGCTGTTTTTT. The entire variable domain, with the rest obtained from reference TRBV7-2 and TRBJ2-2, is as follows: GAGVSQSPSNKVTEKGKDVELRCDPISGHTALYWYRQSLGQGLEFLIYFQGNSAPDKSGLPSDRFSAERTGGSVSTLTIQRTQQEDSAVYLCASSWAGQGSGELFFGEGSRLTVL.

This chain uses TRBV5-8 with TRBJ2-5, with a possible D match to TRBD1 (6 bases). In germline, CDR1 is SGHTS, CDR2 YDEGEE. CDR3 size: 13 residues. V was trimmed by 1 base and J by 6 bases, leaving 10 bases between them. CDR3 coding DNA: TGTGCCAGCAGCTTGTCCAGGGGTAAGACCCAGTACTTC. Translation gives CASSLSRGKTQYF.

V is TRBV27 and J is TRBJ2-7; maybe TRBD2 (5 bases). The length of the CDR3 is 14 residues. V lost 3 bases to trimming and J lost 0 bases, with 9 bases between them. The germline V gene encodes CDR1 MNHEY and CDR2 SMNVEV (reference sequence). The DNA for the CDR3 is TGTGCCAGCAGTTTGGAAGGGAGCTCCTACGAGCAGTACTTC. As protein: CASSLEGSSYEQYF.

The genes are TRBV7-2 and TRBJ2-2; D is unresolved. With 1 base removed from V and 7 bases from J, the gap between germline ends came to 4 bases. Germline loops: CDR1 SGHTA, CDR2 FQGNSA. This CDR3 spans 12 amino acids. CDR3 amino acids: CASSLDIGELFF. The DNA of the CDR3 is TGTGCCAGCAGCTTAGATATCGGGGAGCTGTTTTTT.

CDR3 nucleotide sequence: TGTGCCAGCAGCGTCGACAGGCCAACTAATGAAAAACTGTTTTTT. It encodes CASSVDRPTNEKLFF. The chain joins TRBV5-8 to TRBJ1-4, with D perhaps TRBD1 (6 bases). This CDR3 is 15 amino acids long. The germline V gene has CDR1 SGHTS and CDR2 YDEGEE. The V gene lost 4 bases and the J gene lost 0 bases, with 10 bases spanning the gap. The entire variable domain, with the rest obtained from reference TRBV5-8 and TRBJ1-4, is as follows: EAGVTQSPTHLIKTRGQQATLRCSPISGHTSVYWYQQALGLGLQFLLWYDEGEERNRGNFPPRFSGRQFPNYSSELNVNALELEDSALYLCASSVDRPTNEKLFFGSGTQLSVL.

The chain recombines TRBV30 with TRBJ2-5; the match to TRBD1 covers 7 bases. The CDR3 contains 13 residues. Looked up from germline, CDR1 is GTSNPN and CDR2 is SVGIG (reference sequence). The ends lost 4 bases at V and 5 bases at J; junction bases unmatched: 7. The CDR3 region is CAWTTGARETQYF. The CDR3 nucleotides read TGTGCCTGGACAACAGGGGCTAGGGAGACCCAGTACTTC.

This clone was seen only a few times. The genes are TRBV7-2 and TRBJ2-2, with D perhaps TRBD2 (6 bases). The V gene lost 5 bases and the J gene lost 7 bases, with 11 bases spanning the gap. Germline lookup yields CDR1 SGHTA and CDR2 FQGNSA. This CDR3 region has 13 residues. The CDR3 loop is CASSPGLRGELFF. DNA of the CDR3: TGTGCCAGCAGCCCGGGACTTCGCGGGGAGCTGTTTTTT. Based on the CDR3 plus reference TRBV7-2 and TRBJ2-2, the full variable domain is GAGVSQSPSNKVTEKGKDVELRCDPISGHTALYWYRQSLGQGLEFLIYFQGNSAPDKSGLPSDRFSAERTGGSVSTLTIQRTQQEDSAVYLCASSPGLRGELFFGEGSRLTVL.

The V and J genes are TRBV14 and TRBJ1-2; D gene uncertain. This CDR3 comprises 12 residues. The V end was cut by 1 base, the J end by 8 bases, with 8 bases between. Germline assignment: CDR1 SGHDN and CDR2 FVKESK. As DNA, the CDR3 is TGTGCCAGCAGCCAAGGAGGTAGCGGCTACACCTTC. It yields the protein CASSQGGSGYTF.

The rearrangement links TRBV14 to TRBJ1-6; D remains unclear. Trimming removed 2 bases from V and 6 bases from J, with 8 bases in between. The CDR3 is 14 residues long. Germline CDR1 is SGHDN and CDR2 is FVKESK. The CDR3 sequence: CASSQRHSNSPLHF. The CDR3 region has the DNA TGTGCCAGCAGCCAACGACACTCTAATTCACCCCTCCACTTT.

The CDR3 loop is CASNGGAGVDAQYF. CDR3 DNA: TGTGCCAGCAACGGGGGAGCGGGGGTTGACGCCCAGTACTTC. The chain couples TRBV2 to TRBJ2-5, with 8 bases aligning to TRBD2. J gave up 9 bases and V 7 bases, and 13 bases lay outside the gene matches. The germline V gene has CDR1 SNHLY and CDR2 FYNNEI. The CDR3 spans 14 residues.

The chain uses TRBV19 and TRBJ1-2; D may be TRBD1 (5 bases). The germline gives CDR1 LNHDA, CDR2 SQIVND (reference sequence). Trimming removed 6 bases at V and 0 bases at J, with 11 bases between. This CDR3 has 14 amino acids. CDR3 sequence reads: CASRQGWANYGYTF. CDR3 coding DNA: TGTGCCAGTAGGCAGGGCTGGGCTAACTATGGCTACACCTTC.

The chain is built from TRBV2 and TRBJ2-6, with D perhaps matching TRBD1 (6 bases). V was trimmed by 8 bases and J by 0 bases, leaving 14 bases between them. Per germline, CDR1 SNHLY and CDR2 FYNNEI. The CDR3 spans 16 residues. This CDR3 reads CASGNDRTSGANVLTF. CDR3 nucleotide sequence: TGTGCCAGCGGAAATGACAGGACCTCTGGGGCCAACGTCCTGACTTTC. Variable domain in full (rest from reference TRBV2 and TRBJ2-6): EPEVTQTPSHQVTQMGQEVILRCVPISNHLYFYWYRQILGQKVEFLVSFYNNEISEKSEIFDDQFSVERPDGSNFTLKIRSTKLEDSAMYFCASGNDRTSGANVLTFGAGSRLTVL.

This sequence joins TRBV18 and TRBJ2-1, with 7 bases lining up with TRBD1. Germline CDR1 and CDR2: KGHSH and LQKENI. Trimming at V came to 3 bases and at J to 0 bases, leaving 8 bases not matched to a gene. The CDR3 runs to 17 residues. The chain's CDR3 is CASSPRQGRSSYNEQFF. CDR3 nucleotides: TGTGCCAGCTCACCCAGACAGGGTAGGAGCTCCTACAATGAGCAGTTCTTC.

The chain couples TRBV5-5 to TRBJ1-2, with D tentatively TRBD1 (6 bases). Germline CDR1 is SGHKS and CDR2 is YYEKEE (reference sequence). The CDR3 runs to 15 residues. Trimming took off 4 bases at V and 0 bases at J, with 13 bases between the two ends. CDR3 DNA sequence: TGTGCCAGCAGCCCTACAGGGTTCCCTAACTATGGCTACACCTTC. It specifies CASSPTGFPNYGYTF.

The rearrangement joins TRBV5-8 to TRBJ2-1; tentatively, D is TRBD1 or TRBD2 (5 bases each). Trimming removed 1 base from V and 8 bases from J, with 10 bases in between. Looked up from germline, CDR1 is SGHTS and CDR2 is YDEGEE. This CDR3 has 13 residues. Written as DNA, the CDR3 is TGTGCCAGCAGCTTGTGGGGGTTGTATGAGCAGTTCTTC. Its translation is CASSLWGLYEQFF.

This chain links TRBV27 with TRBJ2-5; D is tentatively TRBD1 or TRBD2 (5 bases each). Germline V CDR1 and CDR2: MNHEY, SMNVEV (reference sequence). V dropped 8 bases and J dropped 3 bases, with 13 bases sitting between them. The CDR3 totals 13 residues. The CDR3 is CASGTGRKETQYF. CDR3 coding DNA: TGTGCCAGCGGCACGGGGCGAAAAGAGACCCAGTACTTC.

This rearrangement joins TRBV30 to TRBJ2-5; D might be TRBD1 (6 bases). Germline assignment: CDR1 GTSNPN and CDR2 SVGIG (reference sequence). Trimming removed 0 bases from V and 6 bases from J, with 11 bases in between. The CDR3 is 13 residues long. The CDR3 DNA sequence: TGTGCCTGGAGTGTTGGGGGCACGAAGACCCAGTACTTC. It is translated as CAWSVGGTKTQYF.

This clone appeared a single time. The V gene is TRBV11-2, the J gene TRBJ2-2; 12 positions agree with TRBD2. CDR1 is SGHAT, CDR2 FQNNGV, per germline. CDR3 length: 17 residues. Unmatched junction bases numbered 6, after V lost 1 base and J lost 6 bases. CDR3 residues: CASSLGRLAGGPGELFF. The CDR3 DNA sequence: TGTGCCAGCAGCTTAGGTCGGCTAGCGGGAGGGCCCGGGGAGCTGTTTTTT.

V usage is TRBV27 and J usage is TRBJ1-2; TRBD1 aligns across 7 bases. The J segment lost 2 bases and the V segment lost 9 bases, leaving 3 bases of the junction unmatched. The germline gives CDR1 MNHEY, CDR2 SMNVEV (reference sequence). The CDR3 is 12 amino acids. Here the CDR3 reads CASRTGNYGYTF. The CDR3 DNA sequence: TGTGCCAGTCGGACAGGAAACTATGGCTACACCTTC.

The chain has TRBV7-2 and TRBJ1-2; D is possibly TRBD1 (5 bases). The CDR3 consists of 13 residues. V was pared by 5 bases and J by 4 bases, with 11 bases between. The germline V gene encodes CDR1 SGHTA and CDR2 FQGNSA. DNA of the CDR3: TGTGCCAGCAGCCCGGGACGGACCTATGGCTACACCTTC. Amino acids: CASSPGRTYGYTF.

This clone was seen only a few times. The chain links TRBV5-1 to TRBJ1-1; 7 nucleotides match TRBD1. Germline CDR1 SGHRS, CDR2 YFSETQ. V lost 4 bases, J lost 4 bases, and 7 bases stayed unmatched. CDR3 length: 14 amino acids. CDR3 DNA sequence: TGCGCCAGCAGCGCGGACAGGCGGGGCACTGAAGCTTTCTTT. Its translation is CASSADRRGTEAFF. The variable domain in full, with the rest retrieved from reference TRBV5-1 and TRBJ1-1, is KAGVTQTPRYLIKTRGQQVTLSCSPISGHRSVSWYQQTPGQGLQFLFEYFSETQRNKGNFPGRFSGRQFSNSRSEMNVSTLELGDSALYLCASSADRRGTEAFFGQGTRLTVV.

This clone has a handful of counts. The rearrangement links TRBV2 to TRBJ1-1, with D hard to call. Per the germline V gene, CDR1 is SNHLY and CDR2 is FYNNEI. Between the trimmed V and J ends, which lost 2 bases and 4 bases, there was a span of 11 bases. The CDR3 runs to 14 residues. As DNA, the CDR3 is TGTGCCAGCAGTGAAATCTGGGCAGGCACTGAAGCTTTCTTT. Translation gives CASSEIWAGTEAFF. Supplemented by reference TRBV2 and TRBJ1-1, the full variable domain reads EPEVTQTPSHQVTQMGQEVILRCVPISNHLYFYWYRQILGQKVEFLVSFYNNEISEKSEIFDDQFSVERPDGSNFTLKIRSTKLEDSAMYFCASSEIWAGTEAFFGQGTRLTVV.

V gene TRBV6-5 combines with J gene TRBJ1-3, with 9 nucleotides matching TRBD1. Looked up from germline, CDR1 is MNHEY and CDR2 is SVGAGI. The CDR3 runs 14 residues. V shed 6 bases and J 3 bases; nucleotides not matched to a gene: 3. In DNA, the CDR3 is TGTGCCAGCAGGGGACAGGGCCATGGAAACACCATATATTTT. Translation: CASRGQGHGNTIYF.

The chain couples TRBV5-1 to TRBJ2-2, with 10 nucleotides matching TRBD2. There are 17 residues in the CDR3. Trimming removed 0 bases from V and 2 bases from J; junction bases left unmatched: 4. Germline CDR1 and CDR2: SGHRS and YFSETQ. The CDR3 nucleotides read TGCGCCAGCAGCTTGGCCGGGACTAGCGATAACACCGGGGAGCTGTTTTTT. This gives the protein CASSLAGTSDNTGELFF.

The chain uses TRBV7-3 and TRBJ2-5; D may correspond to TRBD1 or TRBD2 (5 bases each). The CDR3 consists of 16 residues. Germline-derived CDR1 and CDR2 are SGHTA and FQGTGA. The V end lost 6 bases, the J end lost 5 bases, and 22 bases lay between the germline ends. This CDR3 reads CASSPGRTPRLETQYF. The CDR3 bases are TGTGCCAGCAGTCCGGGACGCACTCCTCGGCTGGAGACCCAGTACTTC.